These 29 T cell receptor beta chains share one sample of origin, sequenced in a study of T cell responses to AZD1222 COVID-19 vaccine (dated by TCRdb to the early 2020s). Read against the paper, the sample's time point label means: baseline before first vaccination. Receptor libraries were prepared by the immunoSEQ multiplex PCR assay. TCRdb retrieved this table from immuneACCESS and kept in-frame rearrangements only. Not all clones are present; in checked studies, unresolved V genes account for under half, and no reason is known for the remainder. The table for this sample lists more than 50,000 clones; about 90% of them were counted only once. The ten largest clones capture just under 5% of the sample. The specimen comprised peripheral blood, sampled on day 0 of AZD1222 vaccination. The origin of the receptors is an adult in good health.

This sequence joins TRBV18 and TRBJ2-1; 11 bases map to TRBD2. V trimming: 3 bases; J trimming: 9 bases; junction bases outside the gene matches: 10. Germline lookup yields CDR1 KGHSH and CDR2 LQKENI. CDR3 length equals 16 residues. In nucleotides, the CDR3 is TGTGCCAGCTCACCCCCGGGACTAGCGGATGGTGGTGAGCAGTTCTTC. Protein product: CASSPPGLADGGEQFF.

The chain employs TRBV2 and TRBJ2-7; D not certain. There are 13 residues in the CDR3. CDR1 is SNHLY, CDR2 FYNNEI, per germline. Trimming stripped 11 bases from V and 0 bases from J, with 14 bases between. The CDR3 sequence: CAASVSSSYEQYF. The CDR3 bases are TGTGCCGCCTCCGTCTCAAGCTCCTACGAGCAGTACTTC.

The chain has TRBV11-3 and TRBJ2-1; no firm D call. CDR1 and CDR2 (germline): SGHNT, YENEEA. Between the trimmed V and J ends, which lost 0 bases and 3 bases, there was a span of 9 bases. This CDR3 spans 15 amino acids. The CDR3 spells CASSLDGTGYNEQFF. The DNA of the CDR3 is TGTGCCAGCAGCTTAGATGGTACCGGCTACAATGAGCAGTTCTTC.

The chain recombines TRBV7-9 with TRBJ1-5, with D uncertain. V lost 0 bases and J 4 bases, leaving 7 bases between the germline ends. CDR3 size: 14 residues. CDR1 and CDR2 from the germline V gene are SEHNR and FQNEAQ (reference sequence). In DNA form, the CDR3 reads TGTGCCAGCAGCTTAGCGCGGAAGAATCAGCCCCAGCATTTT. It encodes CASSLARKNQPQHF.

The rearrangement links TRBV18 to TRBJ2-5; D is ambiguous. The ends were cut back, 4 bases at V and 4 bases at J, with 10 bases in the middle. The CDR3 is 13 amino acids. Germline-derived CDR1 and CDR2 are KGHSH and LQKENI. CDR3 in DNA: TGTGCCAGCTCACGGGTCTCGGGAGAGACCCAGTACTTC. It encodes CASSRVSGETQYF.

The chain combines TRBV11-3 with TRBJ1-5, with 7 bases aligning to TRBD1. The CDR3 is made up of 16 amino acids. The germline gives CDR1 SGHNT, CDR2 YENEEA. V trimming: 5 bases; J trimming: 1 base; junction bases outside the gene matches: 8. The CDR3 loop reads CASSPTDRESNQPQHF. The CDR3 coding sequence is TGTGCCAGCAGCCCGACCGACAGGGAAAGCAATCAGCCCCAGCATTTT.

This chain links TRBV5-1 with TRBJ1-4; TRBD1 agrees at 8 bases. V gave up 4 bases and J gave up 6 bases; unmatched junction bases: 5. The CDR3 spans 14 residues. Germline V gene sequence: CDR1 SGHRS, CDR2 YFSETQ. The CDR3 is CASSPGTGDEKLFF. As DNA, the CDR3 is TGCGCCAGCAGCCCCGGGACAGGTGATGAAAAACTGTTTTTT. Variable domain in full (rest from reference TRBV5-1 and TRBJ1-4): KAGVTQTPRYLIKTRGQQVTLSCSPISGHRSVSWYQQTPGQGLQFLFEYFSETQRNKGNFPGRFSGRQFSNSRSEMNVSTLELGDSALYLCASSPGTGDEKLFFGSGTQLSVL.

This clone was recorded once. This chain links TRBV6-5 with TRBJ2-7; D gene uncertain. The CDR3 has 14 amino acids. Germline loops: CDR1 MNHEY, CDR2 SVGAGI. Trimming cost V 6 bases and J 0 bases, with 12 bases left between them. CDR3 in amino acids: CASSPVSGSYEQYF. In nucleotides, the CDR3 is TGTGCCAGCAGCCCCGTTTCAGGCTCCTACGAGCAGTACTTC.

This chain connects TRBV10-2 to TRBJ1-5, with D unresolved. The germline CDR1 and CDR2 sequences are WSHSY and SAAADI. V was clipped by 0 bases and J by 1 base, with 7 bases between them. CDR3 length: 15 amino acids. The CDR3 sequence: CASSESGPSNQPQHF. CDR3 DNA: TGCGCCAGCAGTGAGTCTGGGCCGAGCAATCAGCCCCAGCATTTT.

The chain carries TRBV9 and TRBJ2-3; D uncertain. V gave up 3 bases and J gave up 2 bases, with 13 bases separating them. CDR1 and CDR2 (germline): SGDLS, YYNGEE. CDR3 length: 15 residues. The DNA of the CDR3 is TGTGCCAGCAGCGGATTAAGGCTGAACACAGATACGCAGTATTTT. This sequence encodes CASSGLRLNTDTQYF. Using reference TRBV9 and TRBJ2-3 for the parts outside the CDR3, the full variable domain is DSGVTQTPKHLITATGQRVTLRCSPRSGDLSVYWYQQSLDQGLQFLIQYYNGEERAKGNILERFSAQQFPDLHSELNLSSLELGDSALYFCASSGLRLNTDTQYFGPGTRLTVL.

This chain connects TRBV2 to TRBJ2-3; no definite D call. The CDR3 extends over 17 amino acids. Trimming took off 1 base at V and 2 bases at J, with 16 bases between the two ends. The germline gives CDR1 SNHLY, CDR2 FYNNEI. The CDR3 region has the DNA TGTGCCAGCAGTGAAGAATTAGTATTACCGCCCACAGATACGCAGTATTTT. It encodes CASSEELVLPPTDTQYF.

By share of the sample, this clone is medium-sized. The rearrangement joins TRBV19 to TRBJ2-1; no clear D gene. CDR1 LNHDA and CDR2 SQIVND come from the germline V gene (reference sequence). V was cut by 7 bases and J by 4 bases, with 5 bases left in between. The CDR3 runs 11 residues. The CDR3 DNA sequence: TGTGCCAGTAAAGAGTACAATGAGCAGTTCTTC. It yields the protein CASKEYNEQFF.

The rearrangement joins TRBV9 to TRBJ1-6, with 8 bases that match TRBD1. CDR1 is SGDLS, CDR2 YYNGEE, per germline. This CDR3 is built from 14 residues. V dropped 3 bases and J dropped 5; count of bases not matched to a gene: 1. The CDR3 is CASSAQGDNSPLHF. The CDR3 nucleotides read TGTGCCAGCAGCGCACAGGGGGATAATTCACCCCTCCACTTT.

J is TRBJ1-1 and V is TRBV18; possibly TRBD1 for D (5 bases). Germline loops: CDR1 KGHSH, CDR2 LQKENI. The CDR3 loop spans 15 amino acids. V shed 0 bases and J shed 0 bases, with 8 bases lying between them. CDR3 DNA sequence: TGTGCCAGCTCACCACCGGCGGGGGTGAACACTGAAGCTTTCTTT. The encoded protein is CASSPPAGVNTEAFF.

V and J are TRBV27 and TRBJ1-5, with 7 positions matching TRBD1. The CDR3 loop spans 15 amino acids. The V gene's germline CDR1 is MNHEY and CDR2 SMNVEV (reference sequence). J gave up 4 bases and V 4 bases, and 7 bases lay outside the gene matches. CDR3 sequence: CASSWAGGGNQPQHF. CDR3 coding DNA: TGTGCCAGCAGTTGGGCAGGGGGTGGAAATCAGCCCCAGCATTTT.

This clone showed up just a few times. The genes are TRBV28 and TRBJ1-2; D not certain. Germline V gives CDR1 MDHEN, CDR2 SYDVKM. The CDR3 sequence is 15 residues long. V was clipped by 5 bases and J by 5 bases, with 18 bases between them. CDR3 region: CASSPQWRAGYGYTF. DNA of the CDR3: TGTGCCAGCAGTCCCCAATGGCGTGCGGGGTATGGCTACACCTTC.

V and J are TRBV9 and TRBJ2-5, with TRBD2 matching 9 bases. J gave up 4 bases and V 0 bases, and 4 bases lay outside the gene matches. Germline V gene sequence: CDR1 SGDLS, CDR2 YYNGEE. The CDR3 has 15 amino acids. CDR3 in amino acids: CASSVGGTSLETQYF. Written as DNA, the CDR3 is TGTGCCAGCAGCGTAGGTGGGACTAGCTTAGAGACCCAGTACTTC.

DNA of the CDR3: TGTGCCAGCCGGTTCGTGGACAGCCGCACAGATACGCAGTATTTT. Protein product: CASRFVDSRTDTQYF. The chain employs TRBV19 and TRBJ2-3, with D possibly being TRBD1 (6 bases). The CDR3 consists of 15 residues. From germline, CDR1 is LNHDA and CDR2 SQIVND (reference sequence). V was shortened by 9 bases and J by 1 base, with 17 bases between the two germline ends.

The V call is TRBV7-6, the J call TRBJ2-2, with 7 positions matching TRBD1. The CDR3 length is 18 residues. Trimming cost V 1 base and J 0 bases; bases outside gene matches: 8. CDR1 SGHVS and CDR2 FNYEAQ come from the germline V gene. CDR3 bases: TGTGCCAGCAGCTTAGGGCCCAGCCAGGGGGCGAACACCGGGGAGCTGTTTTTT. Translation: CASSLGPSQGANTGELFF.

This clone was found once. The rearrangement joins TRBV7-3 to TRBJ1-3; D is unclear. V gave up 5 bases and J gave up 0 bases, with 5 bases separating them. Germline values: CDR1 SGHTA, CDR2 FQGTGA. This CDR3 comprises 13 residues. The CDR3 protein is CASSTSSGNTIYF. The CDR3 DNA reads TGTGCCAGCAGCACAAGCTCTGGAAACACCATATATTTT.

V usage is TRBV2 and J usage is TRBJ1-5; D remains unclear. V was clipped by 3 bases and J by 0 bases, with 6 bases between them. Germline loops: CDR1 SNHLY, CDR2 FYNNEI. The CDR3 is 14 residues long. The CDR3 reads CASSEQSSNQPQHF. The CDR3 DNA reads as TGTGCCAGCAGTGAGCAGTCTAGCAATCAGCCCCAGCATTTT.

The chain combines TRBV7-8 with TRBJ1-2; no reliable D call. The CDR3 has 13 residues. The V gene lost 5 bases and the J gene lost 8 bases, with 15 bases spanning the gap. The germline V gene encodes CDR1 SGHVS and CDR2 FQNEAQ. CDR3 coding DNA: TGTGCCAGCAGCCCAGACGGTGATAGAGGCTACACCTTC. This codes for CASSPDGDRGYTF.

The chain links TRBV2 to TRBJ1-4, with D perhaps matching TRBD1 (6 bases). The V end lost 2 bases, the J end lost 3 bases, and 10 bases lay between the germline ends. The CDR3 has 15 residues. The germline CDR1 and CDR2 sequences are SNHLY and FYNNEI. The CDR3 coding sequence is TGTGCCAGCAGTGAACTCCCAGGGGCTAATGAAAAACTGTTTTTT. Translation: CASSELPGANEKLFF.

The chain carries TRBV7-9 and TRBJ2-5, with 9 nucleotides matching TRBD2. The CDR3 runs to 16 residues. V dropped 1 base and J dropped 0; count of bases not matched to a gene: 3. Germline V gives CDR1 SEHNR, CDR2 FQNEAQ (reference sequence). The CDR3 region has the DNA TGTGCCAGCAGCTTAGGTAGCGGGGGATACCAAGAGACCCAGTACTTC. Translating it yields CASSLGSGGYQETQYF.

V and J are TRBV7-2 and TRBJ1-5, with D possibly matching TRBD1 (5 bases). CDR3 size: 15 residues. Looked up from germline, CDR1 is SGHTA and CDR2 is FQGNSA. Deletions cut 3 bases from V and 5 bases from J, with 14 bases between. The CDR3 DNA follows: TGTGCCAGCAGCTTTTGGGCAGGGTCACATCAGCCCCAGCATTTT. Protein product: CASSFWAGSHQPQHF.

The chain couples TRBV7-2 to TRBJ2-1; no firm D call. The CDR3 has 15 amino acids. In germline, CDR1 is SGHTA, CDR2 FQGNSA. V was trimmed by 1 base and J by 2 bases, leaving 9 bases between them. The CDR3 nucleotides read TGTGCCAGCAGCTTAGGATCTGGGCCCTACAATGAGCAGTTCTTC. Its translation: CASSLGSGPYNEQFF.

The V gene is TRBV5-1, the J gene TRBJ1-1; TRBD1 is a possible D gene (5 bases). Germline V gene lookup returns CDR1 SGHRS and CDR2 YFSETQ. Trimming took off 4 bases at V and 4 bases at J, with 14 bases between the two ends. CDR3 size: 14 residues. As DNA, the CDR3 is TGCGCCAGCAGCGGGGGACGGCGGGGCACTGAAGCTTTCTTT. Translation: CASSGGRRGTEAFF.

This chain joins TRBV28 and TRBJ1-2; TRBD1 might be the D (5 bases). This CDR3 region has 12 residues. The V end was cut by 10 bases, the J end by 2 bases, with 11 bases between. CDR1 is MDHEN and CDR2 is SYDVKM in the germline V gene. CDR3 sequence reads: CATADSNYGYTF. The DNA of the CDR3 is TGTGCCACCGCCGACAGCAACTATGGCTACACCTTC.

The J gene is TRBJ2-1, the V gene TRBV14; D is possibly TRBD2 (6 bases). Looked up from germline, CDR1 is SGHDN and CDR2 is FVKESK. The CDR3 is 15 amino acids. Trimming took 7 bases from V and 0 from J, leaving 13 bases between them. CDR3: CASTPDSGSYNEQFF. Here the CDR3 DNA reads TGTGCCAGCACCCCGGATAGCGGCTCCTACAATGAGCAGTTCTTC. Supplemented by reference TRBV14 and TRBJ2-1, the full variable domain reads EAGVTQFPSHSVIEKGQTVTLRCDPISGHDNLYWYRRVMGKEIKFLLHFVKESKQDESGMPNNRFLAERTGGTYSTLKVQPAELEDSGVYFCASTPDSGSYNEQFFGPGTRLTVL.